Shown below are 32 T cell receptor beta chains from a single sample sequenced in a study of blood T cell repertoires in COVID-19 (TCRdb year 2020). Libraries came from the immunoSEQ multiplex PCR assay. The source is immuneACCESS, and TCRdb retained only in-frame sequences with V and J called. Part of the clones is not carried over; for the studies checked, unresolved V genes explain less than half of this, and the remainder is unexplained. This sample gives approximately 92,000 clones in total; 87% of them show up just once. The ten largest account for around 17% of the sample. Sequenced input: peripheral blood. All receptors come from a woman aged 60-75 years with COVID-19, enrolled during active disease.

The count of this clone is one. The genes are TRBV28 and TRBJ2-5; a weak D match, TRBD1 (6 bases). The CDR3 extends over 15 amino acids. Germline V gene lookup returns CDR1 MDHEN and CDR2 SYDVKM. Deletions cut 5 bases from V and 4 bases from J, with 17 bases between. CDR3 sequence (DNA): TGTGCCAGCAGTGAAAGAGACAGGAACGGAGAGACCCAGTACTTC. Translation gives CASSERDRNGETQYF.

V is TRBV18 and J is TRBJ1-1; TRBD1 is a possible D gene (5 bases). This CDR3 has 14 residues. The ends were cut back, 3 bases at V and 3 bases at J, with 11 bases in the middle. Per the germline V gene, CDR1 is KGHSH and CDR2 is LQKENI. CDR3 amino acids: CASSPRGRDTEAFF. CDR3 nucleotides: TGTGCCAGCTCACCGCGGGGACGGGACACTGAAGCTTTCTTT.

The chain joins TRBV5-1 to TRBJ1-1; 8 bases map to TRBD1. Unmatched junction bases numbered 13, after V lost 5 bases and J lost 1 base. This CDR3 is built from 17 residues. CDR1 is SGHRS, CDR2 YFSETQ, per germline. CDR3: CASSLGTGVYKNTEAFF. DNA for the CDR3: TGCGCCAGCAGTTTAGGGACAGGCGTCTATAAGAACACTGAAGCTTTCTTT.

The rearrangement uses TRBV6-2 or TRBV6-3 and TRBJ1-2; 9 bases are shared with TRBD1. J was trimmed by 2 bases and V by 2 bases; bases with no gene match: 6. The length of the CDR3 is 16 residues. Germline V lookup: CDR1 MNHEY, CDR2 SVGEGT. CDR3 sequence (DNA): TGTGCCAGCAGTTACGTTTCGGGACAGGGAAACTATGGCTACACCTTC. Protein product: CASSYVSGQGNYGYTF.

The chain has TRBV9 and TRBJ1-1, with D possibly matching TRBD1 (6 bases). The CDR3 is 15 amino acids. Germline loops: CDR1 SGDLS, CDR2 YYNGEE. Trimming cost V 0 bases and J 1 base, with 10 bases left between them. CDR3 nucleotide sequence: TGTGCCAGCAGCGTAGGGACAGCGCAGAACACTGAAGCTTTCTTT. This gives the protein CASSVGTAQNTEAFF.

The V and J genes are TRBV6-5 and TRBJ1-5; D unresolved. CDR1 MNHEY and CDR2 SVGAGI come from the germline V gene. CDR3 length equals 15 residues. The V end lost 5 bases, the J end lost 5 bases, and 16 bases lay between the germline ends. CDR3 in DNA: TGTGCCAGCAGTCTTACAGCCGCGGAGGATCAGCCCCAGCATTTT. It encodes CASSLTAAEDQPQHF.

A remark on this clone: Germline is not matched at one junction end, which may reflect a read error. The rearrangement joins TRBV19 to TRBJ2-5, with D possibly being TRBD2 (6 bases). The CDR3 runs to 16 residues. CDR1 and CDR2 (germline): LNHDA, SQIVND (reference sequence). Here the CDR3 reads CASSIGSTGGQATQYF. The CDR3 DNA is TGTGCCAGTAGTATAGGCTCTACAGGAGGGCAAGCGACCCAGTACTTC.

J is TRBJ1-1 and V is TRBV28; D call uncertain. The CDR3 runs to 14 residues. CDR1 MDHEN and CDR2 SYDVKM come from the germline V gene. V was clipped by 4 bases and J by 0 bases, with 9 bases between them. As DNA, the CDR3 is TGTGCCAGCAGTTCCCCTACCATGAACACTGAAGCTTTCTTT. Residues: CASSSPTMNTEAFF.

This clone was found a few times. The chain is built from TRBV7-2 and TRBJ1-4, with a tentative D call TRBD1 (6 bases). Germline CDR1 and CDR2: SGHTA and FQGNSA. Trimming took off 5 bases at V and 7 bases at J, with 20 bases between the two ends. The CDR3 covers 16 residues. The CDR3: CASSLFQTGGREKLFF. The CDR3 DNA reads TGTGCCAGCAGCCTCTTCCAGACAGGAGGCCGTGAAAAACTGTTTTTT.

This rearrangement joins TRBV18 to TRBJ1-4; 7 positions agree with TRBD1. This CDR3 contains 16 residues. Germline CDR1 and CDR2: KGHSH and LQKENI. V dropped 0 bases and J dropped 7; count of bases not matched to a gene: 8. CDR3 sequence reads: CASSPPSPGGSEKLFF. In DNA form, the CDR3 reads TGTGCCAGCTCACCACCGTCTCCAGGGGGAAGTGAAAAACTGTTTTTT.

This chain connects TRBV19 to TRBJ2-5; D might be TRBD2 (5 bases). There are 13 residues in the CDR3. The V gene lost 0 bases and the J gene lost 7 bases, with 9 bases spanning the gap. Germline V gene lookup returns CDR1 LNHDA and CDR2 SQIVND (reference sequence). CDR3 sequence reads: CASSIDFAGTQYF. CDR3 bases: TGTGCCAGTAGTATAGATTTTGCGGGGACCCAGTACTTC.

Only one count was recorded for this clone. V is TRBV4-3 and J is TRBJ2-5; D is ambiguous. In germline, CDR1 is LGHNA, CDR2 YSLEER. V was pared by 0 bases and J by 5 bases, with 7 bases between. This CDR3 contains 13 residues. The CDR3 bases are TGCGCCAGCAGCCAAGAAGTACGGGAGACCCAGTACTTC. It yields the protein CASSQEVRETQYF.

This clone has just a few counts. The V and J genes are TRBV7-8 and TRBJ1-5; TRBD1 agrees at 7 bases. Losses at the gene ends were 1 base for V and 7 bases for J; bases not matched to a gene: 7. Germline V lookup: CDR1 SGHVS, CDR2 FQNEAQ. The CDR3 extends over 15 amino acids. The CDR3 DNA is TGTGCCAGCAGCTTAGGACAGGGCGCGTCCCAGCCCCAGCATTTT. Amino acids: CASSLGQGASQPQHF.

The chain couples TRBV3-1 (or the pseudogene TRBV3-2) to TRBJ1-6; TRBD1 matches at 8 bases. V lost 9 bases, J lost 8 bases, and 9 bases stayed unmatched. CDR1 is LGHDT, CDR2 YNNKEL, per germline (reference sequence). This CDR3 has 14 amino acids. CDR3: CASGRTGRDSPLHF. CDR3 DNA: TGTGCCAGTGGAAGGACAGGGAGGGATTCACCCCTCCACTTT.

This clone was detected a few times. The chain carries TRBV19 and TRBJ1-1; the D gene is possibly TRBD1 (6 bases). This CDR3 comprises 13 residues. The V end lost 5 bases, the J end lost 4 bases, and 11 bases lay between the germline ends. Germline lookup yields CDR1 LNHDA and CDR2 SQIVND (reference sequence). The CDR3 DNA is TGTGCCAGTAGTTTGCAGGGGCCCACTGAAGCTTTCTTT. Its translation is CASSLQGPTEAFF. The full variable domain, its missing parts supplied by reference TRBV19 and TRBJ1-1, is DGGITQSPKYLFRKEGQNVTLSCEQNLNHDAMYWYRQDPGQGLRLIYYSQIVNDFQKGDIAEGYSVSREKKESFPLTVTSAQKNPTAFYLCASSLQGPTEAFFGQGTRLTVV.

The chain carries TRBV7-8 and TRBJ1-1; D not certain. Germline V gene lookup returns CDR1 SGHVS and CDR2 FQNEAQ. The germline V and J ends were trimmed by 5 bases and 0 bases, with 10 bases remaining between them. The CDR3 runs to 14 residues. CDR3 sequence reads: CASSQRRVNTEAFF. The CDR3 nucleotides are TGTGCCAGCAGCCAGAGGAGGGTGAACACTGAAGCTTTCTTT.

This clone was detected once. V gene TRBV5-1 combines with J gene TRBJ2-5, with D possibly TRBD2 on 6 matching bases. This CDR3 has 15 residues. CDR1 and CDR2 (germline): SGHRS, YFSETQ. V shed 4 bases and J shed 5 bases, with 18 bases lying between them. The CDR3 coding sequence is TGCGCCAGCAGCCGTCGGGCGGGACCCAGTGAGACCCAGTACTTC. Amino acids: CASSRRAGPSETQYF.

CDR3 sequence: CASSLDRGLYNEQFF. For the CDR3, the DNA is TGTGCCAGCAGCCTCGACAGGGGGCTTTACAATGAGCAGTTCTTC. The gene calls are TRBV11-2 and TRBJ2-1; the match to TRBD1 covers 10 bases. Germline V gives CDR1 SGHAT, CDR2 FQNNGV. V shed 5 bases and J 4 bases; nucleotides not matched to a gene: 5. The CDR3 has 15 amino acids.

The chain carries TRBV19 and TRBJ1-4; maybe TRBD1 (5 bases). CDR1 LNHDA and CDR2 SQIVND come from the germline V gene (reference sequence). V was cut by 10 bases and J by 0 bases, with 12 bases left in between. The CDR3 loop spans 14 amino acids. Here the CDR3 reads CAIGGEATNEKLFF. CDR3 DNA sequence: TGTGCCATCGGAGGGGAGGCAACTAATGAAAAACTGTTTTTT.

The chain employs TRBV30 and TRBJ1-2; possibly TRBD1 for D (6 bases). Trimming left V 4 bases short and J 7 bases short, with 13 bases between. The CDR3 loop spans 12 amino acids. The germline CDR1 and CDR2 sequences are GTSNPN and SVGIG (reference sequence). CDR3: CAWTGDIGGYTF. CDR3 in DNA: TGTGCCTGGACAGGGGATATTGGTGGCTACACCTTC.

The CDR3 is CASSRYFQGSGYGYTF. The CDR3 DNA is TGTGCCAGCAGCCGATACTTCCAGGGTTCTGGCTATGGCTACACCTTC. V is TRBV4-2 and J is TRBJ1-2; weak D call: TRBD1 (5 bases). The ends were cut back, 4 bases at V and 4 bases at J, with 19 bases in the middle. Germline lookup yields CDR1 LGHNA and CDR2 YNFKEQ. This CDR3 is 16 amino acids long.

The genes are TRBV14 and TRBJ1-4; D remains unclear. Trimming stripped 4 bases from V and 7 bases from J, with 10 bases between. Germline V gene data show CDR1 as SGHDN and CDR2 as FVKESK. This CDR3 spans 13 amino acids. The CDR3 here is CASSRQAGEKLFF. For the CDR3, the DNA is TGTGCCAGCAGCCGCCAGGCCGGTGAAAAACTGTTTTTT. The full variable domain, with the rest looked up from reference TRBV14 and TRBJ1-4, is EAGVTQFPSHSVIEKGQTVTLRCDPISGHDNLYWYRRVMGKEIKFLLHFVKESKQDESGMPNNRFLAERTGGTYSTLKVQPAELEDSGVYFCASSRQAGEKLFFGSGTQLSVL.

The rearrangement uses TRBV2 and TRBJ2-1; 12 bases are a match to TRBD2. J gave up 4 bases and V 0 bases, and 4 bases lay outside the gene matches. Germline lookup yields CDR1 SNHLY and CDR2 FYNNEI. This CDR3 has 17 amino acids. CDR3 nucleotide sequence: TGTGCCAGCAGTGAAGCAGGACTAGCGGGGATATACAATGAGCAGTTCTTC. This gives the protein CASSEAGLAGIYNEQFF.

This chain joins TRBV7-3 and TRBJ1-1, with a possible D match to TRBD1 (6 bases). The V gene lost 2 bases and the J gene lost 4 bases, with 11 bases spanning the gap. The CDR3 is 14 residues long. Germline loops: CDR1 SGHTA, CDR2 FQGTGA. CDR3: CASSLGEGGTEAFF. CDR3 coding DNA: TGTGCCAGCAGCTTAGGTGAAGGGGGCACTGAAGCTTTCTTT.

The chain recombines TRBV10-1 with TRBJ2-3, with TRBD1 matching over 8 bases. CDR1 and CDR2 from the germline V gene are WNHNN and SYGVQD (reference sequence). The CDR3 is 13 residues long. V was pared by 6 bases and J by 3 bases, with 2 bases of the junction left unmatched. The CDR3 DNA follows: TGCGCCAGCAGCGGACAGGGTACAGATACGCAGTATTTT. As protein: CASSGQGTDTQYF.

The chain carries TRBV4-3 and TRBJ1-2, with 7 bases fitting TRBD1. The germline V gene encodes CDR1 LGHNA and CDR2 YSLEER. Germline trimming cut 0 bases from V and 8 bases from J; bases unmatched to any gene: 9. The CDR3 consists of 15 residues. In nucleotides, the CDR3 is TGCGCCAGCAGCCAAGATCGTGAGGGGGCTAACGGCTACACCTTC. This encodes CASSQDREGANGYTF.

The chain carries TRBV27 and TRBJ1-4; the match to TRBD1 covers 7 bases. The CDR3 length is 16 residues. CDR1 is MNHEY, CDR2 SMNVEV, per germline (reference sequence). The ends lost 3 bases at V and 7 bases at J; junction bases unmatched: 11. The CDR3 spells CASSLGTAGASEKLFF. CDR3 sequence (DNA): TGTGCCAGCAGTTTGGGGACAGCAGGAGCAAGTGAAAAACTGTTTTTT.

The chain links TRBV6-2 or TRBV6-3 to TRBJ2-1; 11 positions match TRBD2. CDR3 length: 16 amino acids. The V gene end was trimmed by 5 bases and the J gene end by 6 bases; junction bases not matched to a gene: 9. Per germline, CDR1 MNHEY and CDR2 SVGEGT. This CDR3 is CASSTPLAGGVNEQFF. The DNA for the CDR3 is TGTGCCAGCAGTACCCCCCTAGCGGGGGGAGTCAATGAGCAGTTCTTC.

This chain uses TRBV18 with TRBJ1-2, with TRBD1 matching over 7 bases. J was trimmed by 2 bases and V by 6 bases; bases with no gene match: 15. CDR1 and CDR2 (germline): KGHSH, LQKENI. The CDR3 has 17 amino acids. The CDR3 reads CASSSSSSETGNYGYTF. CDR3 nucleotide sequence: TGTGCCAGCTCCTCCAGCAGTTCCGAGACAGGGAACTATGGCTACACCTTC.

This clone has just one count. This sequence joins TRBV13 and TRBJ2-3, with TRBD1 matching 7 bases. Trimming cost V 0 bases and J 6 bases; bases outside gene matches: 12. This CDR3 is 17 amino acids long. The germline CDR1 and CDR2 sequences are PRHDT and FYEKMQ (reference sequence). The chain's CDR3 is CASSLGRDSRPLDTQYF. The CDR3 bases are TGTGCCAGCAGCTTAGGCCGGGACAGTCGGCCTTTGGATACGCAGTATTTT. The whole variable domain, remainder taken from reference TRBV13 and TRBJ2-3, is AAGVIQSPRHLIKEKRETATLKCYPIPRHDTVYWYQQGPGQDPQFLISFYEKMQSDKGSIPDRFSAQQFSDYHSELNMSSLELGDSALYFCASSLGRDSRPLDTQYFGPGTRLTVL.

In DNA form, the CDR3 reads TGTGCCAGCAGCTTAGGGACAGGGTGGAATCAGCCCCAGCATTTT. Translated: CASSLGTGWNQPQHF. J is TRBJ1-5 and V is TRBV11-2, with TRBD1 matching 8 bases. Germline V CDR1 and CDR2: SGHAT, FQNNGV. CDR3 size: 15 residues. The V segment lost 1 base and the J segment 4 bases; nucleotides outside the gene matches: 3.

CDR3 nucleotide sequence: TGCGCCAGCAGCCAAGATTCTCAGGGACAGGGGGGGTTTGCCGAGCAGTACTTC. Its protein product is CASSQDSQGQGGFAEQYF. The gene calls are TRBV4-3 and TRBJ2-7, with 11 nucleotides matching TRBD1. V shed 0 bases and J 6 bases; nucleotides not matched to a gene: 13. The CDR3 length is 18 residues. The germline V gene encodes CDR1 LGHNA and CDR2 YSLEER.